Listed below are T cell receptor beta chains from one sample, sequenced in a study of cytomegalovirus exposure and HLA in healthy donors. Produced via immunoSEQ multiplex PCR; TCRdb's table is partial and in-frame only. The profile shows some 140,000 clones, approximately 80% of them singletons. The sequencing input was PBMCs. The receptors originated from a man aged 25-40 years in good health and CMV-seronegative. The conserved cysteine and the conserved F or W are not part of the CDR3 here. Each record gives: V gene, J gene, CDR3 protein.

TRBV28	TRBJ1-3	ASSPVGGKGDSGNTIY
TRBV4-3	TRBJ2-1	ASSPLSGKQF
TRBV7-8	TRBJ2-2	ASSLVLSWGVTGELF
TRBV15	TRBJ2-2	ATSSDSSGTGELF
TRBV4-2	TRBJ2-1	ASSQETSAVNEQF
TRBV5-1	TRBJ2-1	ASSSTRGSPYNEQF
TRBV27	-	ASSLQDSYEQY
TRBV4-3	TRBJ1-4	ASSHGQGDIVGNEKLF
TRBV18	TRBJ2-7	ASSPQERDYEQY
TRBV6-5	TRBJ2-1	ASSRREPNEQF